These 18 T cell receptor beta chains were sequenced from one sample in a study of shared clonotypes between healthy human individuals. Clones were sequenced by immunoSEQ multiplex PCR, and TCRdb holds only the in-frame ones, with some missing. The sample lists about 2 million clones, 85% to 95% occurring once. The sequenced sample consisted of naive CD4+ T cells sorted from blood. Subset: CD45RA+ positively selected. Every receptor here comes from a man aged 18 to 29 in good health.

The chain is built from TRBV28 and TRBJ2-7; TRBD2 agrees at 13 bases. J gave up 2 bases and V 5 bases, and 3 bases lay outside the gene matches. The CDR3 totals 15 residues. The germline V gene has CDR1 MDHEN and CDR2 SYDVKM. As DNA, the CDR3 is TGTGCCAGCAGTCTGGGACTAGCGGGAACCTACGAGCAGTACTTC. Translated, it gives CASSLGLAGTYEQYF.

The chain has TRBV7-2 and TRBJ2-3, with a weak D call TRBD2 (5 bases). Germline V gene lookup returns CDR1 SGHTA and CDR2 FQGNSA. There are 14 residues in the CDR3. The ends were cut back, 5 bases at V and 2 bases at J, with 11 bases in the middle. The CDR3 region is CASSPLRATDTQYF. The DNA of the CDR3 is TGTGCCAGCAGCCCGTTGAGGGCCACAGATACGCAGTATTTT.

V and J are TRBV29-1 and TRBJ2-7; D might be TRBD2 (6 bases). This CDR3 is built from 15 residues. CDR1 is SQVTM and CDR2 is ANQGSEA in the germline V gene. The V gene lost 3 bases and the J gene lost 2 bases, with 17 bases spanning the gap. The CDR3 protein is CSVDGARGSPYEQYF. The CDR3 DNA follows: TGCAGCGTTGACGGGGCCCGGGGGTCACCCTACGAGCAGTACTTC.

V and J are TRBV5-1 and TRBJ2-3, with TRBD2 as a possible D gene (5 bases). Germline CDR1 and CDR2: SGHRS and YFSETQ. This CDR3 comprises 17 residues. V gave up 3 bases and J gave up 2 bases, with 19 bases separating them. This CDR3 reads CASSSRLPAGPTDTQYF. Here the CDR3 DNA reads TGCGCCAGCAGCTCCCGACTACCAGCAGGCCCCACAGATACGCAGTATTTT.

In this sample, this clone turned up many times. The V gene is TRBV7-9, the J gene TRBJ1-3, with TRBD1 matching 7 bases. This CDR3 comprises 15 residues. J was trimmed by 2 bases and V by 7 bases; bases with no gene match: 8. The germline V gene has CDR1 SEHNR and CDR2 FQNEAQ (reference sequence). Written as DNA, the CDR3 is TGTGCCAGCACCCCGCCGACAGGGACTGGAAACACCATATATTTT. Protein: CASTPPTGTGNTIYF.

The gene calls are TRBV18 and TRBJ2-7; TRBD2 matches at 12 bases. V shed 4 bases, J shed 3 bases, and the junction held 13 bases outside the gene matches. The CDR3 is made up of 18 amino acids. Germline CDR1 is KGHSH and CDR2 is LQKENI. DNA of the CDR3: TGTGCCAGCTCACGAACTAGCGGGAGGTTAACCCCATACTACGAGCAGTACTTC. Residues: CASSRTSGRLTPYYEQYF.

The J gene is TRBJ2-5, the V gene TRBV5-1; 8 nucleotides match TRBD1. With V trimmed by 4 bases and J by 4 bases, 9 bases remained unmatched. CDR3 size: 15 residues. CDR1 and CDR2 (germline): SGHRS, YFSETQ. The CDR3 region is CASSRASGGGETQYF. The CDR3 nucleotides are TGCGCCAGCAGCCGGGCCTCAGGGGGCGGAGAGACCCAGTACTTC.

The table lists this clone with many counts. The sample holds other DNA sequences that translate to the same CDR3. V gene TRBV7-9 combines with J gene TRBJ2-7, with D hard to call. The germline V gene has CDR1 SEHNR and CDR2 FQNEAQ (reference sequence). This CDR3 spans 12 amino acids. The V end was cut by 5 bases, the J end by 3 bases, with 8 bases between. The DNA of the CDR3 is TGTGCCAGCAGCGGGCCGAACTACGAGCAGTACTTC. Its protein is CASSGPNYEQYF.

The chain has TRBV28 and TRBJ2-5; D gene ambiguous. V was clipped by 3 bases and J by 1 base, with 18 bases between them. CDR3 length equals 17 residues. Germline lookup yields CDR1 MDHEN and CDR2 SYDVKM. CDR3 in amino acids: CASSFSLSYRSQETQYF. As DNA, the CDR3 is TGTGCCAGCAGTTTCTCTCTCTCGTATCGTAGCCAAGAGACCCAGTACTTC.

V usage is TRBV5-4 and J usage is TRBJ2-3; 10 nucleotides line up with TRBD1. Unmatched junction bases numbered 4, after V lost 3 bases and J lost 6 bases. Germline V gives CDR1 SGHNT, CDR2 YYREEE (reference sequence). The CDR3 extends over 14 amino acids. The CDR3 nucleotides are TGTGCCAGCAGCTGGGGACAGGGGCCCGATACGCAGTATTTT. Its translation: CASSWGQGPDTQYF.

This chain connects TRBV6-5 to TRBJ1-1, with TRBD1 matching 7 bases. The CDR3 consists of 14 residues. V was clipped by 4 bases and J by 7 bases; unmatched bases: 9. Per the germline V gene, CDR1 is MNHEY and CDR2 is SVGAGI. CDR3 loop: CASSLGQKTFEAFF. DNA for the CDR3: TGTGCCAGCAGTTTGGGACAGAAGACCTTTGAAGCTTTCTTT.

This rearrangement joins TRBV28 to TRBJ2-6; no firm D call. The CDR3 is made up of 18 amino acids. Germline loops: CDR1 MDHEN, CDR2 SYDVKM. The germline V and J ends were trimmed by 2 bases and 0 bases, with 14 bases remaining between them. CDR3 nucleotides: TGTGCCAGCAGTTTAATCGACGGCTATGGCTCTGGGGCCAACGTCCTGACTTTC. Amino acid sequence: CASSLIDGYGSGANVLTF.

The chain uses TRBV6-1 and TRBJ2-3, with 9 bases matching TRBD2. The V gene end was trimmed by 6 bases and the J gene end by 0 bases; junction bases not matched to a gene: 4. The CDR3 contains 15 residues. CDR1 is MNHNS and CDR2 is SASEGT in the germline V gene. This CDR3 reads CASRELAGSTDTQYF. In DNA, the CDR3 is TGTGCCAGCAGGGAGCTAGCGGGGAGCACAGATACGCAGTATTTT.

This sequence joins TRBV6-5 and TRBJ1-6; D possibly corresponds to TRBD1 (6 bases). This CDR3 has 14 residues. Germline V gene sequence: CDR1 MNHEY, CDR2 SVGAGI. V was shortened by 4 bases and J by 10 bases, with 14 bases between the two germline ends. The CDR3 bases are TGTGCCAGCAGTTCTACGGACAGAGGGTCACCCCTCCACTTT. Translated: CASSSTDRGSPLHF.

The chain carries TRBV11-2 and TRBJ1-1, with a possible D match to TRBD1 (5 bases). The CDR3 is made up of 16 amino acids. V lost 4 bases and J 2 bases, leaving 17 bases between the germline ends. Looked up from germline, CDR1 is SGHAT and CDR2 is FQNNGV. The CDR3 DNA sequence: TGTGCCAGCAGCTCCCCTTCGGGCAGGGTTAACACTGAAGCTTTCTTT. This sequence encodes CASSSPSGRVNTEAFF.

The gene calls are TRBV6-6 and TRBJ1-6; unclear D gene. Germline V gene data show CDR1 as MNHNY and CDR2 as SVGAGI (reference sequence). The CDR3 length is 14 residues. V was pared by 5 bases and J by 5 bases, with 10 bases between. In DNA form, the CDR3 reads TGTGCCAGCAGTGTTAGCCTAAATAATTCACCCCTCCACTTT. As protein: CASSVSLNNSPLHF.

The chain uses TRBV7-3 and TRBJ2-7, with a weak D call TRBD1 (6 bases). CDR1 SGHTA and CDR2 FQGTGA come from the germline V gene. V lost 8 bases, J lost 2 bases, and 19 bases lay in between. CDR3 size: 15 residues. The CDR3, as DNA: TGTGCCAGCGTTAAGGGGGACCCCCGGGCCTACGAGCAGTACTTC. This sequence encodes CASVKGDPRAYEQYF.

This chain joins TRBV5-1 and TRBJ2-1; D remains unclear. Germline V gives CDR1 SGHRS, CDR2 YFSETQ. The V and J ends lost 0 bases and 6 bases respectively, with 7 bases between them. CDR3 length: 13 amino acids. The CDR3 DNA reads TGCGCCAGCAGCTTGGCCGCAGGCAATGAGCAGTTCTTC. As protein: CASSLAAGNEQFF.